This T cell receptor (beta chain) emerged from a study of blood T cell repertoires in COVID-19. Method: immunoSEQ multiplex PCR; TCRdb's copy keeps in-frame clones and lacks some. The sample yields some 170,000 clones, roughly 85% seen once. This clone has only a few counts. This CDR3 is 16 amino acids long. J lost 5 bases, V lost 1 base, and 11 bases had no gene match. From germline, CDR1 is GTSNPN and CDR2 SVGIG (reference sequence). The sequenced sample was PBMCs or T cells enriched from blood (not recorded which). This TCR was recovered from a man in his forties who had recovered from COVID-19. The chain carries TRBV30 and TRBJ2-5, with 9 nucleotides matching TRBD2. The CDR3 spells CAWSALAGPLGETQYF. The DNA for the CDR3 is TGTGCCTGGAGTGCCCTAGCGGGACCTTTGGGGGAGACCCAGTACTTC.